This T cell receptor beta chain was captured by sequencing in a study of T cell responses to AZD1222 COVID-19 vaccine. General study results and limits: Repertoires were obtained solely post-peak T cell response. CD4 TCRs linked to vaccination spanned spike, dominating at 160-218 and 743-854. Spike-specific TCR breadth and depth were elevated following two AZD1222 doses.

This table comes from immunoSEQ multiplex PCR, and its TCRdb copy is limited to in-frame clones, with some not included. This table has tens of thousands of clones, 75% to 90% appearing once. With respect to this clone: Its cognate antigen is unknown.

V lost 6 bases, J lost 3 bases, and 11 bases lay in between. CDR1 is MNHEY and CDR2 is SVGEGT in the germline V gene. This CDR3 has 13 residues. Sequenced here: peripheral blood, sampled 28 days after the second AZD1222 dose. V gene TRBV6-2 or TRBV6-3 combines with J gene TRBJ1-2; D not resolved. This receptor was identified in an adult who received the AZD1222 COVID-19 vaccine. The CDR3 loop reads CASSPSRDYGYTF. The CDR3 DNA reads as TGTGCCAGCAGCCCTTCGAGAGACTATGGCTACACCTTC.